A selection of T cell receptor beta chains follows, all from one sample in a study of identifying expanded T cells in peripheral blood. Sequencing was performed with immunoSEQ multiplex PCR; in TCRdb, only in-frame clones are kept and a portion is missing. The data hold about 82,000 clones, with approximately 90% observed a single time. Sample: blood. The receptor set was obtained from a person between 18 and 75 years old in good health. CDR3s include the opening cysteine and the closing phenylalanine or tryptophan. D genes are given only for firm matches. The size field is filled for only some rows; it gives once, few, many or a size class.

>15|TRBD1|TRBJ1-4|NA|TRBV30
TGTGCCTGGAGTCCCCGGTCAGGGGGGCGGGAAAAACTGTTTTTT
CAWSPRSGGREKLFF
>14|NA|TRBJ1-6|NA|TRBV9
TGTGCCAGCAGCGTAGGGCAGCCCAATTCACCCCTCCACTTT
CASSVGQPNSPLHF
>16|TRBD1|TRBJ2-1|NA|TRBV10-3
TGTGCCACCAGGGGCCTCGGGACAGGACTTCACAATGAGCAGTTCTTC
CATRGLGTGLHNEQFF
>15|NA|TRBJ2-1|once|TRBV7-3
TGTGCCAGCAGCTCATCACGGACCTCGAGGAATGAGCAGTTCTTC
CASSSSRTSRNEQFF
>15|NA|TRBJ2-6|NA|TRBV30
TGTGCCTGGAGTCTAGGGGCCGCTGGGGCCAACGTCCTGACTTTC
CAWSLGAAGANVLTF
>14|NA|TRBJ2-7|NA|TRBV7-3
TGTGCCAGCAGCTTAAGTCAGGGTTCCTACGAGCAGTACTTC
CASSLSQGSYEQYF
>11|NA|TRBJ2-1|NA|TRBV2
TGTGCCAGCAGTCCGGGGAATGAGCAGTTCTTC
CASSPGNEQFF
>13|NA|TRBJ2-5|NA|TRBV5-1
TGCGCCAGCAGCTTGCCTTACCAAGAGACCCAGTACTTC
CASSLPYQETQYF
>15|TRBD1|TRBJ1-2|NA|TRBV6-4
TGTGCCAGCAGTGACTCGATGGGACAGGGGTATGGCTACACCTTC
CASSDSMGQGYGYTF
>15|NA|TRBJ2-5|NA|TRBV11-2
TGTGCCAGCAGCTTAGGCGGCGGAGGAAGGGAGACCCAGTACTTC
CASSLGGGGRETQYF
>15|TRBD1|TRBJ2-5|NA|TRBV19
TGTGCCAGTAGTGCGGCGGACAGGGGTAAAGAGACCCAGTACTTC
CASSAADRGKETQYF
>11|NA|TRBJ2-1|NA|TRBV29-1
TGCAGCGTTGAAAATTGGGGTGAGCAGTTCTTC
CSVENWGEQFF
>16|TRBD1|TRBJ2-6|NA|TRBV7-2
TGTGCCAGCAGATTGGACAGGGCTGCTGGGGCCAACGTCCTGACTTTC
CASRLDRAAGANVLTF
>17|NA|TRBJ1-2|NA|TRBV4-1
TGCGCCAGCAGCCTTTTCCCGCAGGGCAAACATAACTATGGCTACACCTTC
CASSLFPQGKHNYGYTF
>15|TRBD2|TRBJ2-1|NA|TRBV7-6
TGTGCCAGCATCCTTGGCGGCGGGGGCTACAATGAGCAGTTCTTC
CASILGGGGYNEQFF
>14|NA|TRBJ1-5|NA|TRBV5-1
TGCGCCAGCAGGAAATCCGGGCCCAATCAGCCCCAGCATTTT
CASRKSGPNQPQHF
>15|TRBD2|TRBJ2-3|NA|TRBV5-6
TGTGCCAGCAGCATCTCTAGCGGGTACACAGATACGCAGTATTTT
CASSISSGYTDTQYF
>14|NA|TRBJ1-1|NA|TRBV18
TGTGCCAGCTCACCATTGGGCGCGGGCACTGAAGCTTTCTTT
CASSPLGAGTEAFF
>13|NA|TRBJ2-3|once|TRBV11-2
TGTGCCAGCAGCTCCGGGCCAAGAGATACGCAGTATTTT
CASSSGPRDTQYF
>14|TRBD2|TRBJ2-2|NA|TRBV11-2
TGTGCCAGCTCTTCGACTAGCGGTACCGGGGAGCTGTTTTTT
CASSSTSGTGELFF
>15|TRBD1|TRBJ1-3|NA|TRBV5-1
TGCGCCAGCAGCTTCGGGGACAGCTCTGGAAACACCATATATTTT
CASSFGDSSGNTIYF
>14|TRBD2|TRBJ2-7|NA|TRBV6-5
TGTGCCAGCAGTTACGGCAGCGGGAAATACGAGCAGTACTTC
CASSYGSGKYEQYF
>15|NA|TRBJ2-7|NA|TRBV4-1
TGCGCCAGCAGCCAAGTACGGGGTTTGAACTACGAGCAGTACTTC
CASSQVRGLNYEQYF
>13|NA|TRBJ1-2|NA|TRBV30
TGTGCCTCGGTGCGGGGTTGGAGCTATGGCTACACCTTC
CASVRGWSYGYTF
>18|TRBD1|TRBJ2-6|NA|TRBV7-9
TGTGCCAGCAGCTTCACATTGGGACAGGGGGCTGGGGCCAACGTCCTGACTTTC
CASSFTLGQGAGANVLTF
>17|TRBD1|TRBJ1-4|NA|TRBV5-1
TGCGCCAGCAGCAGACAGGGATGGGGGGATGTGAATGAAAAACTGTTTTTT
CASSRQGWGDVNEKLFF
>13|TRBD2|TRBJ2-1|NA|TRBV18
TGTGCCAGCTCACCCGGGACTAAGGATGAGCAGTTCTTC
CASSPGTKDEQFF
>16|NA|TRBJ1-3|few|TRBV19
TGTGCCAGTAGTATGGATGGCTTTTCCTCTGGAAACACCATATATTTT
CASSMDGFSSGNTIYF
>16|NA|TRBJ1-2|NA|TRBV19
TGTGCCAGTAGTTTATCTTGGTTGACTCAATCGTATGGCTACACCTTC
CASSLSWLTQSYGYTF
>15|TRBD1|TRBJ1-1|NA|TRBV18
TGTGCCAGCTCACAGAGACAGGGGGACTATCGTGAAGCTTTCTTT
CASSQRQGDYREAFF
>14|NA|TRBJ2-1|once|TRBV18
TGTGCCAGCTCACCACCGCCAGGGGATAATGAGCAGTTCTTC
CASSPPPGDNEQFF
>16|TRBD2|TRBJ2-3|NA|TRBV5-1
TGCGCCAGCAGCTCGGGACTAGCGGGGGGTGAAGATACGCAGTATTTT
CASSSGLAGGEDTQYF
>14|TRBD1|TRBJ2-7|once|TRBV11-3
TGTGCCAGCAGCTTCTCGGGACAGATCTACGAGCAGTACTTC
CASSFSGQIYEQYF
>14|NA|TRBJ1-2|NA|TRBV11-2
TGTGCCAGCAGCTTATACGCCGCTAACTATGGCTACACCTTC
CASSLYAANYGYTF
>16|NA|TRBJ2-3|NA|TRBV9
TGTGCCAGCAGCGTAGTAGGGACAACGGGCACAGATACGCAGTATTTT
CASSVVGTTGTDTQYF
>14|NA|TRBJ2-5|NA|TRBV7-5
TGTGTCAGAAGCTGTGGACACCCGGGGGAGACCCAGTACTTC
CVRSCGHPGETQYF
>12|NA|TRBJ2-7|few|TRBV7-2
TGTGCCAGCAGCCCACAGGTATACGAGCAGTACTTC
CASSPQVYEQYF